The T cell receptor (beta chain) described here comes from a study of cytomegalovirus exposure and HLA in healthy donors. Germline V gives CDR1 LNHNV, CDR2 YYDKDF (reference sequence). J gave up 2 bases and V 0 bases, and 8 bases lay outside the gene matches. This CDR3 spans 17 amino acids. Primers included in the PCR were 60 Vbeta and 13 Jbeta primers. Sequencing used immunoSEQ multiplex PCR; TCRdb keeps in-frame clones, though not all of them. The data contain approximately 150,000 clones, around 83% of them seen just once; the ten biggest clones take up roughly 2.5%. The sequence was collected from a man younger than 40 in good health and CMV-seropositive. Sequencing was carried out using PBMCs. The chain uses TRBV15 and TRBJ2-3; the match to TRBD1 covers 7 bases. The CDR3 region has the DNA TGTGCCACCAGCAGAGAGGGGACAGCGAGGTTCACAGATACGCAGTATTTT. Protein sequence: CATSREGTARFTDTQYF.